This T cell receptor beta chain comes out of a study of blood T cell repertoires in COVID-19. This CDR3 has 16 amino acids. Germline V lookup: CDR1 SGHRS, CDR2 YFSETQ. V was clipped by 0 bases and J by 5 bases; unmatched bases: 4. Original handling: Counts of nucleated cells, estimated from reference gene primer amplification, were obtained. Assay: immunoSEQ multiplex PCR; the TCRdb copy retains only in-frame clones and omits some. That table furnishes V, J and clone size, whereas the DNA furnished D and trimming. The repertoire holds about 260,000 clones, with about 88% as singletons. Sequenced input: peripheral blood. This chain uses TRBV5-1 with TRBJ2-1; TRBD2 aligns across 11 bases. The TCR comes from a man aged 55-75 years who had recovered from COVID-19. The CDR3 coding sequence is TGCGCCAGCAGCTTGGAGGGGACTAGCGGACACAATGAGCAGTTCTTC. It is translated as CASSLEGTSGHNEQFF.